This T cell receptor beta chain was recorded in a study of T cell repertoires in cytomegalovirus infection. TCRdb re-called the reads through MiXCR, storing one row per CDR3 protein. There are 400,000 or so distinct CDR3 sequences in the sample; roughly 30% occur only once, and about 13% lies in the top ten. This CDR3 has 12 amino acids. Trimming cost V 3 bases and J 10 bases, with 7 bases left between them. The sequencing input was PBMCs. The chain is built from TRBV12-3 or TRBV12-4 and TRBJ1-6; D uncertain. The clonotype originates from a human donor in good health (CMV status not recorded). Some clones in this sample may be carry-over from other donors' samples. The CDR3 reads CASSFGPSPLHF. The CDR3, as DNA: TGTGCCAGCAGTTTTGGCCCCTCACCCCTCCACTTT.